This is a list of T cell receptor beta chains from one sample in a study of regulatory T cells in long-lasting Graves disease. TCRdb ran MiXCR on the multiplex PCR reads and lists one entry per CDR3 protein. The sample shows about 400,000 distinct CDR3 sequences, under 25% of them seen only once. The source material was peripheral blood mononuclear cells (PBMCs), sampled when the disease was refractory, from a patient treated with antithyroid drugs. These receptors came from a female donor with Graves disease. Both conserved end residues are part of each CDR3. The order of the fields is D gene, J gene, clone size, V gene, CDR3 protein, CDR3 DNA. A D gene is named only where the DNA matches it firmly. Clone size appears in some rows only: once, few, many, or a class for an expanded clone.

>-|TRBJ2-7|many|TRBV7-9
CASTAGSGEQYF
TGTGCCAGCACGGCAGGGTCGGGCGAGCAGTACTTC
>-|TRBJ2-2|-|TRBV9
CASSVGLLDTGELFF
TGTGCCAGCAGCGTAGGGCTCTTGGACACCGGGGAGCTGTTTTTT
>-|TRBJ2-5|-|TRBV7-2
CASSLAQGGTQYF
TGTGCCAGCAGCTTAGCGCAGGGGGGGACCCAGTACTTC
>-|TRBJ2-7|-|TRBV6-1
CASGHEQYF
TGTGCCAGCGGGCACGAGCAGTACTTC
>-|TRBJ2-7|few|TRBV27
CASSSVRVASSYEQYF
TGTGCCAGCAGTTCCGTCCGGGTAGCGAGCTCCTACGAGCAGTACTTC
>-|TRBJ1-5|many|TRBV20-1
CSARPRPGDPQHF
TGCAGTGCTAGACCCCGTCCGGGGGATCCCCAGCATTTT
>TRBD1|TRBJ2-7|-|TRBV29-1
CSVGRDSSYEQYF
TGCAGCGTCGGTCGGGACAGCTCCTACGAGCAGTACTTC
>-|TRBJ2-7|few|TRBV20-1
CSARPPREWSYEQYF
TGCAGTGCTCGCCCGCCACGGGAGTGGTCCTACGAGCAGTACTTC
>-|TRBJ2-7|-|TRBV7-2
CASGLGGLVVSRYEQYF
TGTGCCAGCGGCTTAGGGGGGTTGGTTGTTTCTCGCTACGAGCAGTACTTC
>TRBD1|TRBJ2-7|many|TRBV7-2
CASSGHRGRNEQYF
TGTGCCAGCAGCGGCCACAGGGGGCGGAACGAGCAGTACTTC
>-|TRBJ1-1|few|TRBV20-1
CSATGPPNTEAFF
TGCAGTGCCACGGGACCGCCGAACACTGAAGCTTTCTTT
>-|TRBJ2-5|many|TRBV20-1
CSASPSAETQYF
TGCAGTGCTAGTCCGTCCGCGGAGACCCAGTACTTC
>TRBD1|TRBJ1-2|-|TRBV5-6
CASSHDTGGRGGYTF
TGTGCCAGCAGCCACGACACAGGGGGCCGGGGTGGCTACACCTTC
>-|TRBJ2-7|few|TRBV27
CASSYRLSFTYEQYF
TGTGCCAGCAGTTACAGGCTCTCTTTCACCTACGAGCAGTACTTC
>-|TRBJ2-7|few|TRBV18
CASSQPTGQTYEQYF
TGTGCCAGCTCCCAGCCTACGGGACAAACCTACGAGCAGTACTTC
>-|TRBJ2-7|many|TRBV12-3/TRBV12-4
CASSRIRNEQYF
TGTGCCAGCAGTCGGATACGGAACGAGCAGTACTTC
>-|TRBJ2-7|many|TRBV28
CASRTTGRVKEQYF
TGTGCCAGCAGGACGACAGGACGTGTTAAAGAGCAGTACTTC
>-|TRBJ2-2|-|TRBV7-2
CASSGDLPGELFF
TGTGCCAGCAGCGGGGACCTCCCCGGGGAGCTGTTTTTT
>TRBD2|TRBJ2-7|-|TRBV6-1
CASRTSGRAYEQYF
TGTGCCAGCAGGACTAGCGGGAGGGCGTACGAGCAGTACTTC
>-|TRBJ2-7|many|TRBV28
CASSLEASNYEQYF
TGTGCCAGCAGTCTAGAGGCCTCCAACTACGAGCAGTACTTC
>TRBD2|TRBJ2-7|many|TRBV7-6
CASSPHPSGALLGQYF
TGTGCCAGCAGCCCCCATCCTAGCGGGGCCCTCTTGGGGCAGTACTTC
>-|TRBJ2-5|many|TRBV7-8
CASSLRSGVEGETQYF
TGTGCCAGCAGCTTACGGTCCGGGGTTGAGGGGGAGACCCAGTACTTC
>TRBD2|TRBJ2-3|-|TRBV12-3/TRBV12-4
CASSLSGRSTDTQYF
TGTGCCAGCAGTTTAAGCGGGAGGAGCACAGATACGCAGTATTTT
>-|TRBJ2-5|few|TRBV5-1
CASSLAGGQFQETQYF
TGCGCCAGCAGCTTGGCTGGCGGACAGTTCCAAGAGACCCAGTACTTC
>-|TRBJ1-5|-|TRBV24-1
CATSTGNQPQHF
TGTGCCACCTCCACGGGCAATCAGCCCCAGCATTTT
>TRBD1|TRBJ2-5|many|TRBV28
CASSVDRGRQETQYF
TGTGCCAGCAGCGTGGACAGGGGGCGCCAAGAGACCCAGTACTTC
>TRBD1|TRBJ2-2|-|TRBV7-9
CASSPQGAPDTGELFF
TGTGCCAGCAGTCCACAGGGGGCGCCGGACACCGGGGAGCTGTTTTTT
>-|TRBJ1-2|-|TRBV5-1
CASSFGGVRGYTF
TGTGCCAGCAGCTTCGGGGGGGTTCGCGGCTACACCTTC